This T cell receptor (beta chain) is drawn from a study of technical replicates of blood from a few donors. Using immunoSEQ multiplex PCR, the repertoire was profiled, and TCRdb retains in-frame clones only, with some absent. The sample has more than 60,000 clones, around 87% seen once. V lost 3 bases, J lost 1 base, and 10 bases stayed unmatched. Germline V lookup: CDR1 SGHRS, CDR2 YFSETQ. The CDR3 loop spans 18 amino acids. Source material: PBMCs. The chain employs TRBV5-1 and TRBJ2-6; 7 bases fit TRBD1. The clonotype comes from a human donor in good health. Some clones in this sample may be carry-over from other donors' samples. CDR3 sequence (DNA): TGCGCCAGCAGCTATTCCGGGACAGCCTATTCTGGGGCCAACGTCCTGACTTTC. This gives the protein CASSYSGTAYSGANVLTF.